This is a list of T cell receptor beta chains from one sample in a study of control samples from healthy donors and cancer patients. Using immunoSEQ multiplex PCR, the repertoire was profiled, and TCRdb retains in-frame clones only, with some absent. The sample contains about 140,000 clones, under 95% of which appear only once. The sequencing input was blood. The receptors were gathered from a man younger than 30 in good health. Both conserved end residues are part of each CDR3. D genes are given only for firm matches. Clone size appears in some rows only: once, few, many, or a class for an expanded clone.

clone_size d_call j_call cdr3_length v_call cdr3_nt cdr3_aa
once . TRBJ1-6 14 TRBV6-5 TGTGCCAGCAGTATCAGGGACGGGAATTCACCCCTCCACTTT CASSIRDGNSPLHF
. . TRBJ2-5 14 TRBV5-1 TGCGCCAGCAGCTTGGACGTAGGTGAAGAGACCCAGTACTTC CASSLDVGEETQYF
once . TRBJ1-1 13 TRBV5-1 TGCGCCAGCAGCTTGGGCAGTTACACTGAAGCTTTCTTT CASSLGSYTEAFF
. . TRBJ1-4 15 TRBV3-1/TRBV3-2 TGTGCCAGCAGCCAGCACCGAGGGGGGGGTGAAAAACTGTTTTTT CASSQHRGGGEKLFF
. TRBD1 TRBJ1-5 15 TRBV19 TGTGCCAGTAGTCGGGACAGGGGGCGCGACCAGCCCCAGCATTTT CASSRDRGRDQPQHF
. TRBD1 TRBJ2-7 14 TRBV18 TGTGCCAGCTCACCCACAGGGGAACCCCTCGAGCAGTACTTC CASSPTGEPLEQYF
. . TRBJ1-5 15 TRBV6-2/TRBV6-3 TGTGCCAGCAGTAAAGAGGCTCTCGGAAGCCAGCCCCAGCATTTT CASSKEALGSQPQHF
. . TRBJ1-1 14 TRBV5-1 TGCGCCAGCAGCCCGCGGGCATCAAACACTGAAGCTTTCTTT CASSPRASNTEAFF
. TRBD1 TRBJ1-2 14 TRBV9 TGTGCCAGCAGCAAGGGACAGGGGAACTATGGCTACACCTTC CASSKGQGNYGYTF
. TRBD2 TRBJ2-6 17 TRBV6-4 TGTGCCAGCAGTGAAGGGACTACCGTCTCTGGGGCCAACGTCCTGACTTTC CASSEGTTVSGANVLTF
. . TRBJ2-3 16 TRBV5-5 TGTGCCAGCAGCTTGGAGGGGGGGCTGGGCACAGATACGCAGTATTTT CASSLEGGLGTDTQYF
. . TRBJ1-6 16 TRBV5-8 TGTGCCAGCAGCCCGATTGGAACCCGTGCAGATTCACCCCTCCACTTT CASSPIGTRADSPLHF
. . TRBJ1-5 12 TRBV28 TGTGCCAGCACCGCCCTTGTACAGCCCCAGCATTTT CASTALVQPQHF
. TRBD1 TRBJ1-6 18 TRBV27 TGTGCCAGCAGATTTCCTCCGGGACAGGGAGGTGGTAATTCACCCCTCCACTTT CASRFPPGQGGGNSPLHF
. . TRBJ2-5 13 TRBV6-4 TGTGCCAGCTCAACCGCTCCCCCGGAGACCCAGTACTTC CASSTAPPETQYF
. . TRBJ2-7 17 TRBV7-9 TGTGCCAGCAGCTTAATTCCCTTAGCTTCTTACGACTACGAGCAGTACTTC CASSLIPLASYDYEQYF
. TRBD1 TRBJ1-4 17 TRBV3-1/TRBV3-2 TGTGCCAGCAGCCAAGACCCTGCCGGGACAGGGGCCGAAAAACTGTTTTTT CASSQDPAGTGAEKLFF
. TRBD1 TRBJ1-2 13 TRBV14 TGTGCCAGCAGCCAAGGACAGGGGTATGGCTACACCTTC CASSQGQGYGYTF
. . TRBJ2-5 14 TRBV9 TGTGCCAGCAGCGTAGAGGAACTGTGGGAGACCCAGTACTTC CASSVEELWETQYF
. . TRBJ1-5 15 TRBV19 TGTGCCAGTAGTATGGCGTACTATAGCAATCAGCCCCAGCATTTT CASSMAYYSNQPQHF
. TRBD1 TRBJ1-4 14 TRBV4-2 TGTGCCAGCAGCCCGGGACAGTGGGCCGAAAAACTGTTTTTT CASSPGQWAEKLFF
. . TRBJ1-3 14 TRBV24-1 TGTGCCACCAGGCCAGGCGTCTCTGGAAACACCATATATTTT CATRPGVSGNTIYF
once . TRBJ1-6 14 TRBV6-5 TGTGCCAGCAGTCCCGCACTGGGTTATTCACCCCTCCACTTT CASSPALGYSPLHF
. . TRBJ2-7 15 TRBV7-2 TGTGCCAGCAGCTCCGCCCGGGTTCTATCCTACGAGCAGTACTTC CASSSARVLSYEQYF
. . TRBJ1-5 12 TRBV6-5 TGTGCCAGCAGCGAGCAAGGCCAGCCCCAGCATTTT CASSEQGQPQHF